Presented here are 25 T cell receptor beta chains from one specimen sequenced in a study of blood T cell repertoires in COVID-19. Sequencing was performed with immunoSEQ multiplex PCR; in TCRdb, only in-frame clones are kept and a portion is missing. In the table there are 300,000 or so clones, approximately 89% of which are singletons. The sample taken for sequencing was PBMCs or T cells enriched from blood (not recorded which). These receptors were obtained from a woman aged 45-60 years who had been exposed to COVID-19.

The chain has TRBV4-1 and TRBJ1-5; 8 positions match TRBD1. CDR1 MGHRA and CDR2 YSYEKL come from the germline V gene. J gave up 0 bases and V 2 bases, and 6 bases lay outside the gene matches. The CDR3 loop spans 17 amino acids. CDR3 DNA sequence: TGCGCCAGCAGCCAAAATGACAGGGGATATAGCAATCAGCCCCAGCATTTT. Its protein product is CASSQNDRGYSNQPQHF.

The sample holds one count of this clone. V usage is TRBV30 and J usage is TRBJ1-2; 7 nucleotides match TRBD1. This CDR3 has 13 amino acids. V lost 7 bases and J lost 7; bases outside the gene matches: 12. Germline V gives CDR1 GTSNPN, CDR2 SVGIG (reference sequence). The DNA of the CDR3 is TGTGCCTACCTCCGGCAAGGGGGCTTTGGCTACACCTTC. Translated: CAYLRQGGFGYTF.

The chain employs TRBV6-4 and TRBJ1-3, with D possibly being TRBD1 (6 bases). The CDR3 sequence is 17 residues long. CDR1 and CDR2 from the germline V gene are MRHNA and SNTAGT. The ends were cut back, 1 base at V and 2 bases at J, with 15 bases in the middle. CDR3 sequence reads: CASSDCSGETPGNTIYF. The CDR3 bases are TGTGCCAGCAGTGACTGTTCAGGGGAAACCCCTGGAAACACCATATATTTT.

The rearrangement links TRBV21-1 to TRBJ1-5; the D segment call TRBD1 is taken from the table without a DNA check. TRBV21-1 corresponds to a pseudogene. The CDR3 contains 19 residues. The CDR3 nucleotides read TGTGCCAGCAGCGGTCGCCGGTGGACAGGGATGTATAGCAATCAGCCCCAGCATTTT. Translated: CASSGRRWTGMYSNQPQHF.

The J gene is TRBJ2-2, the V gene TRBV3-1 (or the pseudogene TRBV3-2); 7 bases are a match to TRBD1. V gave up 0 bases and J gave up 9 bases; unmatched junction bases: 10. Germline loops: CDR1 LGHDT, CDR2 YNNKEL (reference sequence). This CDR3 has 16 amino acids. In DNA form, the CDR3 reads TGTGCCAGCAGCCAAGAGCGGAGACAGGGCGCCAGGGAGCTGTTTTTT. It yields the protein CASSQERRQGARELFF.

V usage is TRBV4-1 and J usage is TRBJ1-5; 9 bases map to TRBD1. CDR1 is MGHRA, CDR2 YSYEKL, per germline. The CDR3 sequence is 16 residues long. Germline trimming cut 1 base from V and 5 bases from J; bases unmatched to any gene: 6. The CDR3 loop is CASSQGHTGGHQPQHF. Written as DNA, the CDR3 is TGCGCCAGCAGCCAAGGGCACACAGGGGGCCATCAGCCCCAGCATTTT.

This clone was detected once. The CDR3 is CASGERGGQYEQYF. The DNA for the CDR3 is TGTGCCAGCGGTGAGCGGGGGGGACAATACGAGCAGTACTTC. The chain is built from TRBV27 and TRBJ2-7; TRBD2 matches at 10 bases. The CDR3 is 14 amino acids. CDR1 is MNHEY, CDR2 SMNVEV, per germline (reference sequence). With 8 bases clipped from V and 4 bases from J, the junction kept 8 bases outside the gene matches.

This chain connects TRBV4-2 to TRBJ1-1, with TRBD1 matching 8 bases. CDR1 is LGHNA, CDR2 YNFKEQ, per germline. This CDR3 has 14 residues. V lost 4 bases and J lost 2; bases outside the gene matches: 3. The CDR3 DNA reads TGTGCCAGCAGCCCAGGACAGGGAAACACTGAAGCTTTCTTT. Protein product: CASSPGQGNTEAFF.

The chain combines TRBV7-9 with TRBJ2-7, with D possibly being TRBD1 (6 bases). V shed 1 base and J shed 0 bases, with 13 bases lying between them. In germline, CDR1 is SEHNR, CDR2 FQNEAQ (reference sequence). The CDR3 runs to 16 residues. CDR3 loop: CASSLGDRPSSYEQYF. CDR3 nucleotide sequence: TGTGCCAGCAGCTTAGGCGACAGGCCCTCCTCCTACGAGCAGTACTTC.

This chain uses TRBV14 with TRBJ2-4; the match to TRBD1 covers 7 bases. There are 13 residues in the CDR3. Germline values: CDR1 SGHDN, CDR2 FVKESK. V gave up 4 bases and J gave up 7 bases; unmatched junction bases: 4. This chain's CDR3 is CASSPTGFNIQYF. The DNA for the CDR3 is TGTGCCAGCAGCCCGACAGGGTTTAACATTCAGTACTTC.

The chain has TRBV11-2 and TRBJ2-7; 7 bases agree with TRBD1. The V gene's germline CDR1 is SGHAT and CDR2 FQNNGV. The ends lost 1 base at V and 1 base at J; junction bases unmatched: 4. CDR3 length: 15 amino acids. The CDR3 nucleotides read TGTGCCAGCAGCTTAGTAGGACAGGTTTCCTACGAGCAGTACTTC. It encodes CASSLVGQVSYEQYF.

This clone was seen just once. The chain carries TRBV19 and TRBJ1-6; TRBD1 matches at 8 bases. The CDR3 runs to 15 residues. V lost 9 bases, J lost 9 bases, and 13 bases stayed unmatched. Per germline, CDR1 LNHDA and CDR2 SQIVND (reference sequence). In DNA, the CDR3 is TGTGCCAGCCGACCGCCGGACAGGGAAAGTTCACCCCTCCACTTT. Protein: CASRPPDRESSPLHF.

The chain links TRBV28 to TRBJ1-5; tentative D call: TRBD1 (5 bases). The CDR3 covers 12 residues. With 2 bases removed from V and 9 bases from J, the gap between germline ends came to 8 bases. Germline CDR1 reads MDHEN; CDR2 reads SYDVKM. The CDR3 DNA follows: TGTGCCAGCAGTTTAAGGGGATCGCCCCAGCATTTT. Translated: CASSLRGSPQHF.

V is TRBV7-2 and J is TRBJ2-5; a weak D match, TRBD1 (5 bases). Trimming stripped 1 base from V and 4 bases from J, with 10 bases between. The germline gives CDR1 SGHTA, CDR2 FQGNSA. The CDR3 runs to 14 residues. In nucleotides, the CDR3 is TGTGCCAGCAGCTTAGGACAGAGTCCAGAGACCCAGTACTTC. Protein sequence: CASSLGQSPETQYF. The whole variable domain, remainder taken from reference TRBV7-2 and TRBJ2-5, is GAGVSQSPSNKVTEKGKDVELRCDPISGHTALYWYRQSLGQGLEFLIYFQGNSAPDKSGLPSDRFSAERTGGSVSTLTIQRTQQEDSAVYLCASSLGQSPETQYFGPGTRLLVL.

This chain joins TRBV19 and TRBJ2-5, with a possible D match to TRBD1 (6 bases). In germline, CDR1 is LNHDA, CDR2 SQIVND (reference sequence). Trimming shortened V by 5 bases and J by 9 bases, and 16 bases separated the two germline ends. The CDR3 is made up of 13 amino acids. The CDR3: CASSPTGLGPQYF. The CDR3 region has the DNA TGTGCCAGTAGTCCCACAGGGCTCGGGCCCCAGTACTTC.

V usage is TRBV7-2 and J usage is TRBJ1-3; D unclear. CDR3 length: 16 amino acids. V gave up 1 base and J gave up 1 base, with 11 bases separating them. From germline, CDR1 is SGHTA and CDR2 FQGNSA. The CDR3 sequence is CASSLGELLSGNTIYF. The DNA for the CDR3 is TGTGCCAGCAGCTTAGGGGAGTTACTATCTGGAAACACCATATATTTT.

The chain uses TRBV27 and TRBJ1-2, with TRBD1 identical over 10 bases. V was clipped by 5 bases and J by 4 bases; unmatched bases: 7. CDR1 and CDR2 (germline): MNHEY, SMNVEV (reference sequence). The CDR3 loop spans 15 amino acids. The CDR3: CASSKSGQGIYGYTF. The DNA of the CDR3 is TGTGCCAGCAGTAAATCGGGACAGGGGATCTATGGCTACACCTTC.

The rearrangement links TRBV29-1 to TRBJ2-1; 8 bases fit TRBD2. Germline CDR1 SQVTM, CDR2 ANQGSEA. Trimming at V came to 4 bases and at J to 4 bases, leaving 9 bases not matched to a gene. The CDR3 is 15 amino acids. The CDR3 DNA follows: TGCAGCGTTGGAGGGGAGCGGGGGAAATACAATGAGCAGTTCTTC. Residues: CSVGGERGKYNEQFF.

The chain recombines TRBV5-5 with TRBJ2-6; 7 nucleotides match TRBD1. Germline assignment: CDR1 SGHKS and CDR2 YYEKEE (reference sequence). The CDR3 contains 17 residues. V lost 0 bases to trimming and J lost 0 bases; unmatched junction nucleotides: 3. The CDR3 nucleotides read TGTGCCAGCAGCTTGGACAGGGGCGCCTCTGGGGCCAACGTCCTGACTTTC. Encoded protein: CASSLDRGASGANVLTF.

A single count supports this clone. The CDR3 bases are TGTGCCAGCAGCAAAGTCCCCCACGGGGGACAGCAACCATATAGCAATCAGCCCCAGCATTTT. It specifies CASSKVPHGGQQPYSNQPQHF. The V gene is TRBV21-1, the J gene TRBJ1-5; whether TRBD1, the table's D call, matches the DNA was not checked. TRBV21-1 is assigned pseudogene status. The CDR3 sequence is 21 residues long.

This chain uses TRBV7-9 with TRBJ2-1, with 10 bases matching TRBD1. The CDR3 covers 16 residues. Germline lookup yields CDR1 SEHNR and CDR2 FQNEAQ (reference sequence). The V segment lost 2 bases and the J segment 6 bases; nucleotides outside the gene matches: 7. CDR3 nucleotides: TGTGCCAGCAGCTTATCTCGGGACAGGGGTTTCAATGAGCAGTTCTTC. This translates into CASSLSRDRGFNEQFF.

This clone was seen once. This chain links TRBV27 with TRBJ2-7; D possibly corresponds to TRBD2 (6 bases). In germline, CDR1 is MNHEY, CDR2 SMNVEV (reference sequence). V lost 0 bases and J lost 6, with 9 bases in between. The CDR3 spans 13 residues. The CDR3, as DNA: TGTGCCAGCAGTTTATCGAGGGGAGGCGAGCAGTACTTC. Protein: CASSLSRGGEQYF.

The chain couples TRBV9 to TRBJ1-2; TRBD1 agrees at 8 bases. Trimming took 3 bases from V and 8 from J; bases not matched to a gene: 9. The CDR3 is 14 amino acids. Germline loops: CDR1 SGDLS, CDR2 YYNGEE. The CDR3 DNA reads TGTGCCAGCAGCGCCCAGACAGGGGTTGAGGGCTACACCTTC. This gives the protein CASSAQTGVEGYTF.

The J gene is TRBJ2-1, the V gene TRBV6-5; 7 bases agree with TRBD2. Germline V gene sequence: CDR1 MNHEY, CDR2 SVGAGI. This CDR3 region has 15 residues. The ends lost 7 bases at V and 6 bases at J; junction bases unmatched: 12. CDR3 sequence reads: CASTRPSGVGNEQFF. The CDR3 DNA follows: TGTGCCAGCACCCGACCCAGCGGGGTGGGCAATGAGCAGTTCTTC.

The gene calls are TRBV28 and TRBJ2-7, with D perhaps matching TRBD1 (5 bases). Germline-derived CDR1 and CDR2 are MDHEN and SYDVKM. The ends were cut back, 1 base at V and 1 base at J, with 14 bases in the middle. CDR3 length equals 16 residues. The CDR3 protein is CASSLSLGRASYEQYF. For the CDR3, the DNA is TGTGCCAGCAGTTTATCGTTGGGCAGGGCGTCCTACGAGCAGTACTTC.